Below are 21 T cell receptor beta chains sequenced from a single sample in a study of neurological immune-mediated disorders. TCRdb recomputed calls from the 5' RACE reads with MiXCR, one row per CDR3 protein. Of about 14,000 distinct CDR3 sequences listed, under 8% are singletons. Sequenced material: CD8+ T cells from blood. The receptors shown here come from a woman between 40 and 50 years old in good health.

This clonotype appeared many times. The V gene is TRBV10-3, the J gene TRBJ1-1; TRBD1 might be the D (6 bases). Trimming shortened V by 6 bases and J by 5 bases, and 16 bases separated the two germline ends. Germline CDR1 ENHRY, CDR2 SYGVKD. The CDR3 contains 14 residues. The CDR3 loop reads CAIRGAGKNTEAFF. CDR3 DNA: TGTGCCATCAGGGGGGCCGGGAAGAATACTGAAGCTTTCTTT.

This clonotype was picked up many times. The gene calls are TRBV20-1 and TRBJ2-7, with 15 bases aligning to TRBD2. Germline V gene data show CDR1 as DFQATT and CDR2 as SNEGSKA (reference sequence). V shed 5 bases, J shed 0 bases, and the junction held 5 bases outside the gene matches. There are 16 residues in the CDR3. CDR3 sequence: CSAWTSGGGSSYEQYF. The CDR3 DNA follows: TGCAGTGCTTGGACTAGCGGGGGGGGAAGCTCCTACGAGCAGTACTTC.

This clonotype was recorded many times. The CDR3 region has the DNA TGTGCCAGCTCACCACCTTCGCTAGCGGGCCCGCCGGACACCGGGGAGCTGTTTTTT. The encoded protein is CASSPPSLAGPPDTGELFF. The V and J genes are TRBV18 and TRBJ2-2; 8 nucleotides line up with TRBD2. The junction had 12 bases not matched to a gene; V was cut back by 0 bases and J by 3 bases. CDR1 and CDR2 from the germline V gene are KGHSH and LQKENI. This CDR3 contains 19 residues.

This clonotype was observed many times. The chain's CDR3 is CASRIHQGTYEQYF. The CDR3 DNA sequence: TGTGCCAGCAGGATTCACCAGGGAACCTACGAGCAGTACTTC. The J gene is TRBJ2-7, the V gene TRBV28, with D possibly being TRBD1 (5 bases). Germline CDR1 reads MDHEN; CDR2 reads SYDVKM. Trimming shortened V by 6 bases and J by 2 bases, and 14 bases separated the two germline ends. The length of the CDR3 is 14 residues.

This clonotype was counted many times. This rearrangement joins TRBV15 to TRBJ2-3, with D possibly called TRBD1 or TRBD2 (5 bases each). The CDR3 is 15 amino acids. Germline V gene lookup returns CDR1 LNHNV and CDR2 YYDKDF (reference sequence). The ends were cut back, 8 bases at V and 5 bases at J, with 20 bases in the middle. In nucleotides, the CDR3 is TGTGCCACCCGACGCGGGTGGGGCCAGGGAGATACGCAGTATTTT. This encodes CATRRGWGQGDTQYF.

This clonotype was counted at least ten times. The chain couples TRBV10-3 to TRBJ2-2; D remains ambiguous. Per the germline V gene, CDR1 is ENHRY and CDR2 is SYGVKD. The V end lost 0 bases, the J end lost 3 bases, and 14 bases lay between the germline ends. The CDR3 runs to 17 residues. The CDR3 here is CAISESESLRDTGELFF. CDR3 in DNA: TGTGCCATCAGTGAGTCGGAGAGTCTCCGGGACACCGGGGAGCTGTTTTTT.

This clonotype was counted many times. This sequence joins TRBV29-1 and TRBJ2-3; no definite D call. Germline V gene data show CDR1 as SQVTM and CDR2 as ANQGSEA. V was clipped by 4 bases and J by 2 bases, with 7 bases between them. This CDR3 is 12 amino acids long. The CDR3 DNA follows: TGCAGCGTTGTTAGCTCCACAGATACGCAGTATTTT. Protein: CSVVSSTDTQYF.

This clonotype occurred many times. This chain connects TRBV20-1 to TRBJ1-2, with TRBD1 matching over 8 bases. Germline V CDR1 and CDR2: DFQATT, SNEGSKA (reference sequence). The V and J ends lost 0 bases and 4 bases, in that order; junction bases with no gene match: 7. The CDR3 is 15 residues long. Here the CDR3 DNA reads TGCAGTGCTAGAGATTGGCAGGGGGCTAGCTATGGCTACACCTTC. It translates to CSARDWQGASYGYTF.

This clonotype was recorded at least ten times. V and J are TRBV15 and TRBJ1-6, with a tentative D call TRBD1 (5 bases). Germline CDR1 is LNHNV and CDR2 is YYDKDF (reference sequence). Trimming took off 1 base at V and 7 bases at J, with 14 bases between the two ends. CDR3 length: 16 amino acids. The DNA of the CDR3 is TGTGCCACCAGCAGAGCCGGGGGGGTTCTCAATTCACCCCTCCACTTT. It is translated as CATSRAGGVLNSPLHF.

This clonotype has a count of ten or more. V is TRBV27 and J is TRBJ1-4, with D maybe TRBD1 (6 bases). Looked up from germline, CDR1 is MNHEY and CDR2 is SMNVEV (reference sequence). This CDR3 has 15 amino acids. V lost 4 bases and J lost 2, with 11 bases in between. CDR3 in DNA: TGTGCCAGCAGTTATTCACAGGGTACTAATGAAAAACTGTTTTTT. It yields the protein CASSYSQGTNEKLFF.

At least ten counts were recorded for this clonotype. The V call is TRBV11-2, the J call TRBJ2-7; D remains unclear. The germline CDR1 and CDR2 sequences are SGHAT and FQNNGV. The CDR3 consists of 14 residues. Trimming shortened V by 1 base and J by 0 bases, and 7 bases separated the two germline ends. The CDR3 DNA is TGTGCCAGCAGCTTAGGTCCAGTCTCCTACGAGCAGTACTTC. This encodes CASSLGPVSYEQYF. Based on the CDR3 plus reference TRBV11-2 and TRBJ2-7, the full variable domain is EAGVAQSPRYKIIEKRQSVAFWCNPISGHATLYWYQQILGQGPKLLIQFQNNGVVDDSQLPKDRFSAERLKGVDSTLKIQPAKLEDSAVYLCASSLGPVSYEQYFGPGTRLTVT.

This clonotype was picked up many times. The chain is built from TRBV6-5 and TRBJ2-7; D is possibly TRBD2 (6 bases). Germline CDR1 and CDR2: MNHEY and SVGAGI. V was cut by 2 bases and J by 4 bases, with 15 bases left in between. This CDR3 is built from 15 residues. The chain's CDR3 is CASSYGSGELYEQYF. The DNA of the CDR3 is TGTGCCAGCAGTTACGGGTCGGGAGAGTTGTACGAGCAGTACTTC.

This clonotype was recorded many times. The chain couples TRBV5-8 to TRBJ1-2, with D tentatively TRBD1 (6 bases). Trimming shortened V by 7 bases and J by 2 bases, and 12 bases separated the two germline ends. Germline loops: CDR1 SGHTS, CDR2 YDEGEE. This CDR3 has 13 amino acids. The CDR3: CASQGYGNYGYTF. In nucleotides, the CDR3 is TGTGCCAGCCAGGGGTATGGCAACTATGGCTACACCTTC.

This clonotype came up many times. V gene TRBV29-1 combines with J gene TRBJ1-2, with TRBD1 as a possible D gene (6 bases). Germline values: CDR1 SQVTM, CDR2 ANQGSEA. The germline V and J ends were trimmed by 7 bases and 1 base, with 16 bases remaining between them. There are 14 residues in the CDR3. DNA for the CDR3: TGCAGCGCCTACCCGACAGGTTATAACTATGGCTACACCTTC. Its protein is CSAYPTGYNYGYTF.

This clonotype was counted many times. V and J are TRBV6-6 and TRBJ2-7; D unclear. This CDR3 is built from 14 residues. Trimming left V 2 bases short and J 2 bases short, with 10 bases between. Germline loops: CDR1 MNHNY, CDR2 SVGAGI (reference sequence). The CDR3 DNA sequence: TGTGCCAGCAGTTACGGCTACCAAGCCTACGAGCAGTACTTC. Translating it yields CASSYGYQAYEQYF.

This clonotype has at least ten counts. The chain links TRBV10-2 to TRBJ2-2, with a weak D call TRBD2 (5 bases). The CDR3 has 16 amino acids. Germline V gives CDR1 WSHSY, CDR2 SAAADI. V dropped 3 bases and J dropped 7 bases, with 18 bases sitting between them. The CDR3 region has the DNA TGCGCCAGCAGTGATGTCCAGTCTATGAGGGTCGGGGAGCTGTTTTTT. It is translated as CASSDVQSMRVGELFF.

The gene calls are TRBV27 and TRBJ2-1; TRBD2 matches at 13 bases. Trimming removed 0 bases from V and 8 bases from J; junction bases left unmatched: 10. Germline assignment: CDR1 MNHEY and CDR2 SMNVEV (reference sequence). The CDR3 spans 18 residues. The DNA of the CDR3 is TGTGCCAGCAGTTTATCCCCCGGACTAGCGGGAGTTTTCTATGAGCAGTTCTTC. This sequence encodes CASSLSPGLAGVFYEQFF.

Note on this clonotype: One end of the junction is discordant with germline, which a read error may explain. The CDR3, as DNA: TGTGCCAGCTGGGGGACAACCGGGACTAGCGGGAGCCTCTTC. It specifies CASWGTTGTSGSLF. The rearrangement links TRBV28 to TRBJ2-1, with TRBD2 identical over 14 bases. CDR1 MDHEN and CDR2 SYDVKM come from the germline V gene. This CDR3 has 14 residues.

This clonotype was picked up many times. The CDR3 DNA follows: TGTGCCAGCAGCCAAGAGTTCAGGAATGAGCAGTTCTTC. Amino acid sequence: CASSQEFRNEQFF. The chain joins TRBV16 to TRBJ2-1; unclear D gene. The CDR3 sequence is 13 residues long. V was pared by 2 bases and J by 7 bases, with 9 bases between. Germline assignment: CDR1 KGHSY and CDR2 FQNENV.

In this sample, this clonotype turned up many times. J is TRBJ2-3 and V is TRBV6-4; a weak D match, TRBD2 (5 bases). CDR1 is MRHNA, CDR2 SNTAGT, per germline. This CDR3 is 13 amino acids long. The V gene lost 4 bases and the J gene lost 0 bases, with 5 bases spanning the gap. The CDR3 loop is CASSGGSTDTQYF. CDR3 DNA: TGTGCCAGCAGTGGCGGGAGCACAGATACGCAGTATTTT.

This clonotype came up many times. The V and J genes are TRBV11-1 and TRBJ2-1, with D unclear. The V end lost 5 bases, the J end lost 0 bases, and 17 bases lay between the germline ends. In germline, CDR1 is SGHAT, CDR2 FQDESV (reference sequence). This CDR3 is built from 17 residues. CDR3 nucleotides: TGTGCCAGCAGCCCGACACGGGTTCTGAGCTCCTACAATGAGCAGTTCTTC. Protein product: CASSPTRVLSSYNEQFF.